The 4 T cell receptor beta chains given below trace back to one sample, sequenced in a study of spatial heterogeneity in lung cancer. Time point given: sample taken at primary tumor resection. From tumor, nontumor lung or frozen PBMC, whole RNA was taken unsorted for sequencing. TCRdb called the 5' RACE reads again in MiXCR, with one record for every CDR3 protein. This sample has over 50,000 distinct CDR3 sequences, with less than 10% found just once. The starting material was PBMCs, obtained at surgery. These receptors all come from a female donor with early-stage non-small cell lung cancer.

The gene calls are TRBV19 and TRBJ2-7, with 14 bases lining up with TRBD2. There are 17 residues in the CDR3. Trimming took 5 bases from V and 0 from J; bases not matched to a gene: 6. Germline V gives CDR1 LNHDA, CDR2 SQIVND (reference sequence). CDR3 region: CASSGGTSGRNSYEQYF. The CDR3 DNA reads TGTGCCAGTAGTGGCGGGACTAGCGGGAGAAACTCCTACGAGCAGTACTTC.

Regarding this clonotype: The junction shows a germline mismatch at one end, possibly a read error. The V and J genes are TRBV3-1 and TRBJ2-7; 7 bases match TRBD1. In germline, CDR1 is LGHDT, CDR2 YNNKEL (reference sequence). The CDR3 sequence is 13 residues long. The CDR3 nucleotides read TGTGTCAGCAGCCGAGGACAGGACTACGAGCAGTACTTC. Protein product: CVSSRGQDYEQYF.

The rearrangement links TRBV20-1 to TRBJ1-5; D is ambiguous. Trimming cost V 5 bases and J 1 base, with 6 bases left between them. The CDR3 runs to 12 residues. CDR1 and CDR2 from the germline V gene are DFQATT and SNEGSKA (reference sequence). This CDR3 is CSAAMSNQPQHF. CDR3 in DNA: TGCAGTGCTGCCATGAGCAATCAGCCCCAGCATTTT.

This clonotype was seen more than once but under ten times. The DNA for the CDR3 is TGTGCCAGCAGTGCTCGGGACAGCTCCTACGAGCAGTACGTC. Protein product: CASSARDSSYEQYV. The chain joins TRBV6-1 to TRBJ2-7; 7 bases align to TRBD1. Germline V gives CDR1 MNHNS, CDR2 SASEGT. The trim removed 4 bases at V and 0 bases at J, leaving 3 bases unmatched. The CDR3 extends over 14 amino acids.